Each of the 24 T cell receptor beta chains below was sequenced from the same sample in a study of CD8 T cells in ankylosing spondylitis. TCRdb recomputed calls from the 5' RACE reads with MiXCR, one row per CDR3 protein. The data contain about 260,000 distinct CDR3 sequences, 20% to 30% of them singletons. Sequencing was performed on blood, either unsorted or a sorted T cell fraction (not recorded which). These receptors were obtained from a male donor with ankylosing spondylitis or in good health (not recorded which).

This clonotype has at least ten counts. The rearrangement uses TRBV20-1 and TRBJ2-1; D unresolved. V was clipped by 3 bases and J by 2 bases, with 14 bases between them. Germline V gene sequence: CDR1 DFQATT, CDR2 SNEGSKA (reference sequence). The CDR3 is 15 amino acids. The CDR3 region is CSARDVQLAYNEQFF. CDR3 DNA sequence: TGCAGTGCTAGGGATGTGCAGTTGGCCTACAATGAGCAGTTCTTC.

Ten or more counts support this clonotype. The V call is TRBV10-1, the J call TRBJ2-7, with D hard to call. This CDR3 is built from 13 residues. The germline V and J ends were trimmed by 7 bases and 5 bases, with 15 bases remaining between them. Germline-derived CDR1 and CDR2 are WNHNN and SYGVQD (reference sequence). The CDR3 DNA follows: TGCGCCAGCACATATTGGGTGGCTAACGAGCAGTACTTC. It specifies CASTYWVANEQYF.

The J gene is TRBJ2-5, the V gene TRBV12-3 or TRBV12-4; D not certain. The CDR3 has 14 amino acids. V lost 2 bases and J lost 7, with 14 bases in between. The CDR3 DNA sequence: TGTGCCAGCAGTTTATTCGAGAATGTCCGGACCCAGTACTTC. This sequence encodes CASSLFENVRTQYF.

The V gene is TRBV6-1, the J gene TRBJ1-5; D not certain. Germline V gene lookup returns CDR1 MNHNS and CDR2 SASEGT. V lost 5 bases and J 2 bases, leaving 7 bases between the germline ends. The CDR3 length is 13 residues. The CDR3 loop reads CASSLQRNQPQHF. CDR3 sequence (DNA): TGTGCCAGCAGTCTGCAGCGCAATCAGCCCCAGCATTTT.

V usage is TRBV20-1 and J usage is TRBJ1-4, with D possibly matching TRBD1 (6 bases). This CDR3 contains 13 residues. Germline CDR1 is DFQATT and CDR2 is SNEGSKA (reference sequence). Trimming left V 6 bases short and J 2 bases short, with 10 bases between. Here the CDR3 reads CSATGSTNEKLFF. The CDR3 nucleotides are TGCAGTGCAACAGGGAGTACTAATGAAAAACTGTTTTTT.

This chain connects TRBV9 to TRBJ1-2, with D tentatively TRBD1 (5 bases). Germline values: CDR1 SGDLS, CDR2 YYNGEE. The V end was cut by 0 bases, the J end by 5 bases, with 11 bases between. This CDR3 spans 14 amino acids. CDR3 region: CASSVERGGYGYTF. CDR3 nucleotides: TGTGCCAGCAGCGTAGAAAGGGGTGGTTATGGCTACACCTTC.

This clonotype was seen only once. The chain employs TRBV9 and TRBJ1-1; D possibly corresponds to TRBD1 (5 bases). V was cut by 2 bases and J by 4 bases, with 9 bases left in between. CDR1 and CDR2 from the germline V gene are SGDLS and YYNGEE. This CDR3 spans 13 amino acids. CDR3 sequence (DNA): TGTGCCAGCAGCGTTCGGGGGAGCACTGAAGCTTTCTTT. Its translation is CASSVRGSTEAFF.

This clonotype was found many times. This chain links TRBV12-3 or TRBV12-4 with TRBJ2-5; 9 bases align to TRBD2. The CDR3 covers 13 residues. J gave up 2 bases and V 6 bases, and 1 base lay outside the gene matches. The CDR3 here is CASRAGGQETQYF. DNA of the CDR3: TGTGCCAGCAGGGCGGGGGGGCAAGAGACCCAGTACTTC.

This chain connects TRBV4-2 to TRBJ2-7, with TRBD1 matching 8 bases. Germline CDR1 LGHNA, CDR2 YNFKEQ. The V gene end was trimmed by 1 base and the J gene end by 2 bases; junction bases not matched to a gene: 4. The CDR3 spans 15 residues. The CDR3 DNA sequence: TGTGCCAGCAGCCAAGCTGGCAGGGGGCCCTACGAGCAGTACTTC. Translation: CASSQAGRGPYEQYF.

This clonotype showed up many times. The chain is built from TRBV19 and TRBJ2-3, with a possible D match to TRBD2 (6 bases). The CDR3 loop spans 14 amino acids. Germline V gene sequence: CDR1 LNHDA, CDR2 SQIVND (reference sequence). The germline V and J ends were trimmed by 7 bases and 0 bases, with 11 bases remaining between them. CDR3 DNA: TGTGCCAGTAAGGAGGGTCGTAGCACAGATACGCAGTATTTT. Translating it yields CASKEGRSTDTQYF.

This clonotype was counted ten times or more. This chain links TRBV6-1 with TRBJ2-7, with 9 bases aligning to TRBD1. CDR1 MNHNS and CDR2 SASEGT come from the germline V gene. CDR3 length equals 14 residues. The V gene end was trimmed by 7 bases and the J gene end by 1 base; junction bases not matched to a gene: 5. For the CDR3, the DNA is TGTGCCAGCAAGAACGGACAGGGGTCCTACGAGCAGTACTTC. The encoded protein is CASKNGQGSYEQYF.

This clonotype has just one count. The chain carries TRBV3-1 and TRBJ2-5; TRBD1 is a possible D gene (5 bases). The CDR3 runs to 16 residues. The germline V gene encodes CDR1 LGHDT and CDR2 YNNKEL (reference sequence). Deletions cut 4 bases from V and 3 bases from J, with 18 bases between. The CDR3 protein is CASSPGALGKKETQYF. In DNA, the CDR3 is TGTGCCAGCAGCCCTGGGGCACTGGGGAAGAAAGAGACCCAGTACTTC.

The chain has TRBV12-3 or TRBV12-4 and TRBJ1-5, with 9 bases aligning to TRBD1. The CDR3 totals 13 residues. The V and J ends lost 5 bases and 9 bases, in that order; junction bases with no gene match: 5. The CDR3 DNA is TGTGCCAGCAGTCCGGACAGGGGCGGGCCCCAGCATTTT. It is translated as CASSPDRGGPQHF.

This chain uses TRBV20-1 with TRBJ2-1, with D uncertain. The germline V gene encodes CDR1 DFQATT and CDR2 SNEGSKA (reference sequence). The CDR3 contains 11 residues. V gave up 6 bases and J gave up 10 bases, with 13 bases separating them. This chain's CDR3 is CSAGPTGEQFF. In DNA, the CDR3 is TGCAGTGCAGGCCCGACCGGGGAGCAGTTCTTC.

This clonotype was observed at least ten times. The CDR3 loop reads CASSRGRGGASGEQFF. DNA for the CDR3: TGTGCCAGCAGCCGAGGTCGAGGGGGGGCATCGGGTGAGCAGTTCTTC. The chain combines TRBV3-1 with TRBJ2-1; maybe TRBD2 (7 bases). Per the germline V gene, CDR1 is LGHDT and CDR2 is YNNKEL (reference sequence). The CDR3 contains 16 residues. The V end lost 4 bases, the J end lost 9 bases, and 22 bases lay between the germline ends.

The V call is TRBV20-1, the J call TRBJ1-1, with no clear D. There are 11 residues in the CDR3. Per germline, CDR1 DFQATT and CDR2 SNEGSKA (reference sequence). V dropped 2 bases and J dropped 7 bases, with 8 bases sitting between them. The DNA for the CDR3 is TGCAGTGCTAGACAAAAGTATGAAGCTTTCTTT. Protein product: CSARQKYEAFF.

This clonotype was counted only a few times. The chain links TRBV20-1 to TRBJ2-7, with 7 bases fitting TRBD1. Germline loops: CDR1 DFQATT, CDR2 SNEGSKA (reference sequence). V was pared by 6 bases and J by 6 bases, with 11 bases of the junction left unmatched. The CDR3 contains 13 residues. For the CDR3, the DNA is TGCAGTGCGCCCGAGCAGGGGGATTTCGAGCAGTACTTC. Its protein is CSAPEQGDFEQYF.

This clonotype was seen more than once but under ten times. V usage is TRBV6-5 and J usage is TRBJ2-2, with D unresolved. There are 15 residues in the CDR3. Trimming took 4 bases from V and 3 from J, leaving 12 bases between them. Germline V gene sequence: CDR1 MNHEY, CDR2 SVGAGI. In DNA form, the CDR3 reads TGTGCCAGCAGTTCCCCGTTTCCGGACACCGGGGAGCTGTTTTTT. Encoded protein: CASSSPFPDTGELFF.

Comment on this clonotype: Being one base from a much bigger clone, this may be a read error. V is TRBV12-3 or TRBV12-4 and J is TRBJ2-2; D possibly matches TRBD1 or TRBD2 (6 bases each). This CDR3 region has 15 residues. The CDR3 DNA follows: TGTACCAGCAGTTTATCGGGGGCCCACACCGGGGAGCTGTTTTTT. Amino acids: CTSSLSGAHTGELFF.

The chain employs TRBV21-1 and TRBJ2-1. TRBV21-1 counts as a pseudogene. This CDR3 contains 15 residues. DNA for the CDR3: TGTGCCAGCAGCAAATCGGCGAGCTCCTACAATGAGCAGTTCTTC. Amino acid sequence: CASSKSASSYNEQFF.

The table lists this clonotype with many counts. The V call is TRBV20-1, the J call TRBJ2-6; D not certain. Germline V gene sequence: CDR1 DFQATT, CDR2 SNEGSKA (reference sequence). The CDR3 is made up of 16 amino acids. With 3 bases removed from V and 0 bases from J, the gap between germline ends came to 12 bases. CDR3 in amino acids: CSAREPEHSGANVLTF. DNA for the CDR3: TGCAGTGCTAGGGAGCCGGAGCACTCTGGGGCCAACGTCCTGACTTTC.

This clonotype came up many times. The gene calls are TRBV20-1 and TRBJ2-7; D is ambiguous. CDR3 length: 14 residues. V was shortened by 3 bases and J by 0 bases, with 12 bases between the two germline ends. Germline CDR1 is DFQATT and CDR2 is SNEGSKA (reference sequence). The CDR3 DNA reads as TGCAGTGCTAGTAGTACATCGAGCTCCTACGAGCAGTACTTC. Translation gives CSASSTSSSYEQYF.

This clonotype was observed a handful of times. This chain joins TRBV20-1 and TRBJ2-6; D might be TRBD1 (5 bases). The CDR3 extends over 14 amino acids. CDR1 DFQATT and CDR2 SNEGSKA come from the germline V gene (reference sequence). Trimming shortened V by 2 bases and J by 4 bases, and 9 bases separated the two germline ends. For the CDR3, the DNA is TGCAGTGCTAGACAGGGAACCGGGGCCAACGTCCTGACTTTC. It specifies CSARQGTGANVLTF.

This clonotype was detected many times. The rearrangement links TRBV18 to TRBJ1-1; D is unresolved. Trimming removed 4 bases at V and 1 base at J, with 7 bases between. Per the germline V gene, CDR1 is KGHSH and CDR2 is LQKENI. The length of the CDR3 is 13 residues. CDR3 amino acids: CASSRTENTEAFF. The CDR3 DNA reads TGTGCCAGCTCACGAACGGAGAACACTGAAGCTTTCTTT.